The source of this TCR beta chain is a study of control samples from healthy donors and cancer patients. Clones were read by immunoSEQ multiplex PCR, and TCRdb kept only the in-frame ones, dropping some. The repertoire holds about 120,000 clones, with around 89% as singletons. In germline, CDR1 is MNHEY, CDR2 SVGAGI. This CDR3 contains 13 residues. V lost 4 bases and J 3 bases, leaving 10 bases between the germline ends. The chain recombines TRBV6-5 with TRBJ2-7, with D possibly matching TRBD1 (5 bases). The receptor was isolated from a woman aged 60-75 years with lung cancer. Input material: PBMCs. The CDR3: CASSFSGNYEQYF. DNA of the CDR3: TGTGCCAGCAGTTTTTCAGGGAACTACGAGCAGTACTTC.